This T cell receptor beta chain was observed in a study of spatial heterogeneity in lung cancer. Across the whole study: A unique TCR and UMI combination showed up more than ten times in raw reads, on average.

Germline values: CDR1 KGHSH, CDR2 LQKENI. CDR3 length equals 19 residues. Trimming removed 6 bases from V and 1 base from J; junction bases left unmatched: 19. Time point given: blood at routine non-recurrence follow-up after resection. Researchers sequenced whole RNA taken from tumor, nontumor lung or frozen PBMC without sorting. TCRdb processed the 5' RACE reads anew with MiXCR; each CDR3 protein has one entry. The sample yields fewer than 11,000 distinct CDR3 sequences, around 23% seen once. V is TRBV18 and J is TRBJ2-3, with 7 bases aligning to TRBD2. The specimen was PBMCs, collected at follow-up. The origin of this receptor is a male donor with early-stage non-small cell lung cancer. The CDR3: CASSRRVLLRESGTDTQYF. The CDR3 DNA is TGTGCCAGCTCGAGGAGGGTACTTTTGCGGGAGTCCGGCACAGATACGCAGTATTTT.